The rows below give T cell receptor beta chains drawn from one sample of a study of human T cells and chemical hapten exposure. MiXCR was run by TCRdb on the RACE reads, yielding one entry per CDR3 protein. The data show some 340,000 distinct CDR3 sequences, under 8% seen once. Sequenced here: whole blood, sampled in connection with sensitization to the hapten diphenylcyclopropenone (DPC). The origin of the receptors is a woman younger than 30 with alopecia areata. Some clones in this sample may be carry-over from other donors' samples. CDR3s include the opening cysteine and the closing phenylalanine or tryptophan. D genes are given only for firm matches. Size tells how often a clone was seen (once, few, many) or the class of an expanded clone, and some rows leave it out.

V,size,D,J,DNA,CDR3
TRBV3-1,few,.,TRBJ1-6,TGTGCCAGCAGCCCGGGACAAGTGGGGAATTCACCCCTCCACTTT,CASSPGQVGNSPLHF
TRBV28,few,.,TRBJ1-6,TGTGCCAGCACAGCGACTAGCTCCTATAATTCACCCCTCCACTTT,CASTATSSYNSPLHF
TRBV6-1,.,TRBD2,TRBJ2-3,TGTGCCAGCCAGGCGGGGGGGCCGGCAGATACGCAGTATTTT,CASQAGGPADTQYF
TRBV29-1,many,TRBD1,TRBJ2-7,TGCAGCGTTGAAGAAGGGACAGGGCCTCGACGGTACTTC,CSVEEGTGPRRYF
TRBV4-3,.,.,TRBJ1-5,TGCGCCAGCAGCCAAGTATCCCCGAGGGAGAGGACCCAGCATTTT,CASSQVSPRERTQHF
TRBV7-9,.,.,TRBJ1-1,TGTGCCAGCAGCTTAGATAGCGGACTGCCCACTGAAGCTTTCTTT,CASSLDSGLPTEAFF
TRBV28,.,TRBD1,TRBJ1-6,TGTGCCAGCAGTTTGGGGGACAGGGGGCGTTTCGGTTCACCCCTCCACTTT,CASSLGDRGRFGSPLHF
TRBV7-3,.,TRBD1,TRBJ2-7,TGTGCCAGCAGCTCGACAGGGATGGCCTACGAGCAGTACTTC,CASSSTGMAYEQYF
TRBV5-1,.,.,TRBJ2-2,TGCGCCAGCAGCTTAACAGGGCGGGCCGGGGAGCTGTTTTTT,CASSLTGRAGELFF
TRBV7-3,few,.,TRBJ2-2,TGTGCCAGCAGCTTAAGGGCAGGGGTTCTTACCGGGGAGCTGTTTTTT,CASSLRAGVLTGELFF
TRBV4-1,many,TRBD1,TRBJ1-4,TGCGCCAGCAGCCCCTGGGGGGACAGGGCTAATGAAAAACTGTTTTTT,CASSPWGDRANEKLFF
TRBV3-1,few,TRBD2,TRBJ2-1,TGTGCCAGCAGCGGGACTAGCGGAAGCTCCTACAATGAGCAGTTCTTC,CASSGTSGSSYNEQFF
TRBV29-1,few,.,TRBJ2-2,TGCAGCGTTGAAGATCGGGTGAACACCGGGGAGCTGTTTTTT,CSVEDRVNTGELFF
TRBV5-5,few,TRBD1,TRBJ1-4,TGTGCCAGCAGCTTGCAGGGGGATGAAAAACTGTTTTTT,CASSLQGDEKLFF
TRBV5-6,.,TRBD1,TRBJ2-4,TGTGCCAGCAGCCCGGTCCCGGGACAGGGAAACATTCAGTACTTC,CASSPVPGQGNIQYF
TRBV7-8,many,.,TRBJ2-3,TGTGCCAGCAGCATTATGCACCCAGATACAGATACGCAGTATTTT,CASSIMHPDTDTQYF
TRBV18,many,TRBD1,TRBJ2-6,TGTGCCAGCTCACAGACAGGGGCGTCAGGGGCCAACGTCCTGACTTTC,CASSQTGASGANVLTF
TRBV7-2,.,.,TRBJ1-4,TGTGCCAGCAGCTTAAACGCCGGAGGGGAAAAACTGTTTTTT,CASSLNAGGEKLFF
TRBV3-1,.,TRBD1,TRBJ1-1,TGTGCCACCAGCCTATCCGACAGGGACACTGAAGCTTTCTTT,CATSLSDRDTEAFF
TRBV7-2,many,TRBD2,TRBJ2-3,TGTGCCAGCAGCTCCCTATTAGTAGCGGGGGGAAGCACAGATACGCAGTATTTT,CASSSLLVAGGSTDTQYF
TRBV7-9,few,.,TRBJ1-1,TGTGCCAGCAGCAATCGACAGGTGAGCACTGAAGCTTTCTTT,CASSNRQVSTEAFF
TRBV4-1,.,.,TRBJ2-1,TGCGCCAGCAGCCAAGGCTCTGGTAGGCAGAGGTACAATGAGCAGTTCTTC,CASSQGSGRQRYNEQFF
TRBV9,few,.,TRBJ1-4,TGTGCCAGCAGCGTAGATCCAACTAATGAAAAACTGTTTTTT,CASSVDPTNEKLFF
TRBV5-1,.,.,TRBJ2-1,TGCGCCAGCAGCTCGACTGACTACTCCTACAATGAGCAGTTCTTC,CASSSTDYSYNEQFF
TRBV4-1,few,.,TRBJ1-6,TGCGCCAGCAGCCAAGGCCTGGGGGGCAATTCACCCCTCCACTTT,CASSQGLGGNSPLHF
TRBV6-2/TRBV6-3,many,.,TRBJ1-1,TGTGCCAGCAGTCCGGGAGGTAGTGAAGCTTTCTTT,CASSPGGSEAFF
TRBV10-3,.,.,TRBJ1-1,TGTGCCATCAGCACGGGGACTGAAGCTTTCTTT,CAISTGTEAFF
TRBV20-1,.,.,TRBJ2-2,TGCAGTGCGGTCCAGGACAGTGGCACCGGGGAGCTGTTTTTT,CSAVQDSGTGELFF
TRBV6-4,many,.,TRBJ1-5,TGTGCCAGCAGTGACGGGGATAATCAGCCCCAGCATTTT,CASSDGDNQPQHF
TRBV10-3,.,TRBD1,TRBJ2-3,TGTGCCACCGCAAGACAGGGGGAACGGGATACGCAGTATTTT,CATARQGERDTQYF
TRBV7-7,.,.,TRBJ2-3,TGTGCTAGCAGCACCCACCTCGGGGTGGGCACAGATACGCAGTATTTT,CASSTHLGVGTDTQYF
TRBV20-1,.,TRBD2,TRBJ2-5,TGCAGTGCTTTTTATAGCGGGGGGTCTCAAGAGACCCAGTACTTC,CSAFYSGGSQETQYF
TRBV11-3,few,TRBD1,TRBJ2-1,TGTGCCAGCAGCTTAGGGTGGGCAGGGGGAAATGAGCAGTTCTTC,CASSLGWAGGNEQFF
TRBV5-1,few,TRBD1,TRBJ1-1,TGCGCCAGCAGCTTGGAGGGGGCCCCCGGCACTGAAGCTTTCTTT,CASSLEGAPGTEAFF
TRBV6-4,.,TRBD1,TRBJ1-5,TGTGCCAGCGGGAGACAGGGGTGGCAGCCCCAGCATTTT,CASGRQGWQPQHF
TRBV7-9,.,.,TRBJ1-5,TGTGCCAGCAGCTTAGAGGACAATCAGCCCCAGCATTTT,CASSLEDNQPQHF
TRBV9,few,.,TRBJ1-5,TGTGCCAGCAGCCCGCCGGCAGCGGGAGGTAATAGCAATCAGCCCCAGCATTTT,CASSPPAAGGNSNQPQHF
TRBV6-2/TRBV6-3,many,.,TRBJ2-3,TGTGCCAGCAGCGGGACAACCGATACGCAGTATTTT,CASSGTTDTQYF
TRBV7-9,many,.,TRBJ2-2,TGTTTCCAAGGGAACACCGGGGAGCTGTTTTTT,CFQGNTGELFF
TRBV5-1,many,.,TRBJ2-3,TGCGCCAGCAGCACCGGACAGAGCACAGATACGCAGTATTTT,CASSTGQSTDTQYF
TRBV5-4,many,.,TRBJ2-1,TGTGCCAGCAGCCCGACAGTAAACTACAATGAGCAGTTCTTC,CASSPTVNYNEQFF
TRBV7-2,many,.,TRBJ2-3,TGTGCCAGCAGCTCGGGGGTGGATACGCAGTATTTT,CASSSGVDTQYF
TRBV5-1,.,.,TRBJ1-1,TGCGCCAGCAGCTTGATGTCAGCCCGGGAGGCTGAAGCTTTCTTT,CASSLMSAREAEAFF
TRBV6-4,few,.,TRBJ2-1,TGTGCCAGCAGTGACTCGATAGACGGGCCCAATGAGCAGTTCTTC,CASSDSIDGPNEQFF
TRBV7-2,many,.,TRBJ1-5,TGTGCCAGCAGCTTAGGTGCCATTAGCAATCAGCCCCAGCATTTT,CASSLGAISNQPQHF
TRBV4-1,.,TRBD1,TRBJ1-4,TGCGCCAGCAGCCATGACAGACAGGGGAAGAATGAAAAACTGTTTTTT,CASSHDRQGKNEKLFF
TRBV10-3,many,.,TRBJ1-1,TGTGCCACATTTAAAAGGGGGGCGGACACTGAAGCTTTCTTT,CATFKRGADTEAFF
TRBV29-1,.,TRBD1,TRBJ1-2,TGCAGCGTTTCCCCTACGACAGGGCTACCCTATGGCTACACCTTC,CSVSPTTGLPYGYTF
TRBV6-6,few,TRBD2,TRBJ2-1,TGTGCCAGCACCAGTACAGCACTAGCGGGGGGGTATGAGCAGTTCTTC,CASTSTALAGGYEQFF
TRBV6-2/TRBV6-3,few,TRBD1,TRBJ1-4,TGTGCCAGCAGCCCCACCGGGACAGTTAATGAAAAACTGTTTTTT,CASSPTGTVNEKLFF
TRBV4-1,many,TRBD1,TRBJ1-2,TGCGCCAGCAGCCAAGTTCAGCCCGGGACAGGAGATGGCTACACCTTC,CASSQVQPGTGDGYTF